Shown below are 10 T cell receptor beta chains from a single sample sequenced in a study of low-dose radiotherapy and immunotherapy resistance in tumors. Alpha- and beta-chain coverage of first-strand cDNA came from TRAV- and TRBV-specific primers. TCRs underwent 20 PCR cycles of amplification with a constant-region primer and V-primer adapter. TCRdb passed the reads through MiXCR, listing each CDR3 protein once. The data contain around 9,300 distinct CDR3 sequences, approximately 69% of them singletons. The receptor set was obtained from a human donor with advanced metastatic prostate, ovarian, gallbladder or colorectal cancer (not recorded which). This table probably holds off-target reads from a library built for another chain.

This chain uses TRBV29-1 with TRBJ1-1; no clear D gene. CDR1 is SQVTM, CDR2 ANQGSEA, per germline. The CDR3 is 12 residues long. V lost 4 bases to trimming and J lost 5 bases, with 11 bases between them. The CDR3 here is CSVAHPETEAFF. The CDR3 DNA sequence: TGCAGCGTTGCACATCCGGAGACTGAAGCTTTCTTT.

This chain's CDR3 is CASSPGTYNEQFF. The CDR3 DNA reads TGTGCCAGCAGCCCCGGGACCTACAATGAGCAGTTCTTC. The chain has TRBV7-9 and TRBJ2-1; tentatively, D is TRBD2 (5 bases). Trimming left V 5 bases short and J 2 bases short, with 7 bases between. Germline CDR1 and CDR2: SEHNR and FQNEAQ (reference sequence). This CDR3 has 13 residues.

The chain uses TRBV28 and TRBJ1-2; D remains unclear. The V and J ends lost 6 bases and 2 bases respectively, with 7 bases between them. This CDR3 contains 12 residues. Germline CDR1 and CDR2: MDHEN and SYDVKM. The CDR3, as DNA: TGTGCCAGCAGGGAAGCCAACTATGGCTACACCTTC. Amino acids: CASREANYGYTF.

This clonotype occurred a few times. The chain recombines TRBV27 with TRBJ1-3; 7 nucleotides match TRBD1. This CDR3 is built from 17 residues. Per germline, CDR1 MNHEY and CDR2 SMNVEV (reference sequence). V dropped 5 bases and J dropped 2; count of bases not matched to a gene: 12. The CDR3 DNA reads TGTGCCAGCAGTCCCTGGAGACAGGGAGTCACTGGAAACACCATATATTTT. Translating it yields CASSPWRQGVTGNTIYF.

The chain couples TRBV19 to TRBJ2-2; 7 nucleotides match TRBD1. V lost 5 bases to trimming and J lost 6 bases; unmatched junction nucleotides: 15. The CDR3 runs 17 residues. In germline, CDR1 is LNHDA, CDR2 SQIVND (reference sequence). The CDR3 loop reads CASSSDRVLDGAGELFF. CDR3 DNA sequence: TGTGCCAGTAGTTCCGACAGGGTGCTAGATGGGGCCGGGGAGCTGTTTTTT.

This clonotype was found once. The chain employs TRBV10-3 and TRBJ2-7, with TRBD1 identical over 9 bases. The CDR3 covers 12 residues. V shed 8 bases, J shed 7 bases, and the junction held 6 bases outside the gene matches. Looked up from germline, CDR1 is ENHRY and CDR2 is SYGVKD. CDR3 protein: CAIQTGGEEQYF. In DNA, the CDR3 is TGTGCCATCCAAACAGGGGGCGAAGAGCAGTACTTC.

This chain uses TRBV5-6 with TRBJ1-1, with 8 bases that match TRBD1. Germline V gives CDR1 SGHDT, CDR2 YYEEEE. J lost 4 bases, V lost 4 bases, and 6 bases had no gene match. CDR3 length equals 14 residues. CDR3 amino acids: CASSNRDRSTEAFF. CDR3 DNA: TGTGCCAGCAGCAACAGGGACAGGAGCACTGAAGCTTTCTTT. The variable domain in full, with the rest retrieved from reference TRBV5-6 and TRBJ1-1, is DAGVTQSPTHLIKTRGQQVTLRCSPKSGHDTVSWYQQALGQGPQFIFQYYEEEERQRGNFPDRFSGHQFPNYSSELNVNALLLGDSALYLCASSNRDRSTEAFFGQGTRLTVV.

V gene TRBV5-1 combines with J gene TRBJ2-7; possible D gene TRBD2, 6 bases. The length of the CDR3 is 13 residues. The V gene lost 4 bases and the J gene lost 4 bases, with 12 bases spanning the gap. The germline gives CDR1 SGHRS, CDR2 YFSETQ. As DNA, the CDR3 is TGCGCCAGCAGCAGGACGGGGGAATACGAGCAGTACTTC. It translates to CASSRTGEYEQYF.

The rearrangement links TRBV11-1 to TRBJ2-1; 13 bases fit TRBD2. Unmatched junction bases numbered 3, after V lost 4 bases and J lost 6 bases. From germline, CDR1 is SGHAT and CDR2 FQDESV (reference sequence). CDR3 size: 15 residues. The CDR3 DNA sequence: TGTGCCAGCAGCTCGGGACTAGCGGGACGCAATGAGCAGTTCTTC. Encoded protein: CASSSGLAGRNEQFF.

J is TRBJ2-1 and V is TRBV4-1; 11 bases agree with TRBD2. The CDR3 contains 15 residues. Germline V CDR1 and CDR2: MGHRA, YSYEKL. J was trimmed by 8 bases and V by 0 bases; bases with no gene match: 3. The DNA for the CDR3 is TGCGCCAGCAGCCAAGAGGAACTAGCGGGGGATGAGCAGTTCTTC. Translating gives CASSQEELAGDEQFF.